This is a list of T cell receptor beta chains from one sample in a study of blood T cells in healthy people across ages. Using its own MiXCR run on the 5' RACE reads, TCRdb lists one record per CDR3 protein. The table shows about 1.6 million distinct CDR3 sequences, with roughly 30% occurring only once. The sample taken for sequencing was blood. The receptors come from a woman in her 30s in good health. The CDR3 runs from the conserved cysteine through the conserved F or W. A D gene is named only where the DNA matches it firmly. Clone size is stated in some rows and not others, as once, few, many or a class when expanded.

>.|.|TRBJ1-5|TRBV7-2
CASSLVLVSNQPQHF
TGTGCCAGCAGCTTAGTCCTGGTCAGCAATCAGCCCCAGCATTTT
>few|.|TRBJ2-7|TRBV12-3/TRBV12-4
CASGNLGGEQYF
TGTGCCAGCGGGAACCTCGGGGGCGAGCAGTACTTC
>.|TRBD1|TRBJ2-5|TRBV15
CATSRELQGQETQYF
TGTGCCACCAGCAGAGAGCTACAGGGGCAAGAGACCCAGTACTTC
>.|.|TRBJ1-1|TRBV7-2
CASSTAGNANTEAFF
TGTGCCAGCAGCACTGCAGGGAACGCGAACACTGAAGCTTTCTTT
>.|TRBD2|TRBJ2-3|TRBV20-1
CSARPGLAGGSTDTQYF
TGCAGTGCTAGACCGGGACTAGCGGGAGGAAGCACAGATACGCAGTATTTT
>.|.|TRBJ1-5|TRBV24-1
CATQKRGSNQPQHF
TGTGCCACCCAAAAACGAGGGAGCAATCAGCCCCAGCATTTT
>.|.|TRBJ2-5|TRBV7-6
CASSLVAGAFEETQYF
TGTGCCAGCAGCTTAGTCGCGGGGGCTTTCGAGGAGACCCAGTACTTC
>few|.|TRBJ2-7|TRBV10-2
CASSEGDFGSYEQYF
TGCGCCAGCAGTGAAGGGGACTTTGGGTCCTACGAGCAGTACTTC
>few|.|TRBJ2-7|TRBV30
CAWSVGVGYEQYF
TGTGCCTGGAGTGTAGGTGTAGGTTACGAGCAGTACTTC
>.|.|TRBJ2-7|TRBV6-1
CASSDSGPYEQYF
TGTGCCAGCAGTGACTCCGGACCCTACGAGCAGTACTTC
>few|TRBD2|TRBJ2-7|TRBV20-1
CSARDAAGGSSYEQYF
TGCAGTGCTAGAGATGCAGCGGGGGGGAGCTCCTACGAGCAGTACTTC
>.|.|TRBJ2-7|TRBV2
CASLGSIPTNEQYF
TGTGCCAGCTTGGGGTCCATCCCGACCAATGAGCAGTACTTC
>.|.|TRBJ1-1|TRBV20-1
CSARGGQVAFF
TGCAGTGCTAGAGGCGGGCAGGTAGCTTTCTTT
>.|.|TRBJ1-2|TRBV7-2
CASSLDGNTHYGYTF
TGTGCCAGCAGCTTAGATGGGAACACCCACTATGGCTACACCTTC
>many|TRBD2|TRBJ2-3|TRBV5-1
CASSLRLAGGSTDTQYF
TGCGCCAGCAGCTTGAGGCTAGCGGGGGGAAGCACAGATACGCAGTATTTT
>.|TRBD1|TRBJ1-1|TRBV6-1
CASSTLHGQGRPEAFF
TGTGCCAGCAGTACGCTACACGGACAGGGACGGCCTGAAGCTTTCTTT
>.|TRBD2|TRBJ2-3|TRBV7-2
CASSLAKWTRGPDTQYF
TGTGCCAGCAGCTTAGCGAAGTGGACTAGAGGCCCAGATACGCAGTATTTT
>.|.|TRBJ1-2|TRBV29-1
CSVALQGNYGYTF
TGCAGCGTTGCTTTACAGGGAAACTATGGCTACACCTTC
>.|.|TRBJ1-4|TRBV9
CASSSSGAAGKLFF
TGTGCCAGCAGCAGTTCAGGGGCAGCTGGGAAACTGTTTTTT
>.|.|TRBJ2-3|TRBV4-1
CVSSQDLVTTSTDTQYF
TGCGTCAGCAGCCAAGATCTTGTGACGACTAGCACAGATACGCAGTATTTT
>.|.|TRBJ2-3|TRBV5-1
CASSIDGVGSTDTQYF
TGCGCCAGCAGCATTGACGGGGTTGGGAGCACAGATACGCAGTATTTT
>.|.|TRBJ2-5|TRBV5-5
CASSLSYGRDEETQYF
TGTGCCAGCAGCTTGTCATATGGAAGGGATGAAGAGACCCAGTACTTC
>.|.|TRBJ2-7|TRBV4-1
CASSHATDRPNEQYF
TGCGCCAGCAGCCACGCGACCGACAGGCCAAACGAGCAGTACTTC
>.|TRBD2|TRBJ2-3|TRBV6-2/TRBV6-3
CASSYGSSGYTDTQYF
TGTGCCAGCAGTTACGGTTCTAGCGGATACACAGATACGCAGTATTTT
>few|TRBD2|TRBJ2-5|TRBV20-1
CTPGLAGGETQYF
TGCACTCCGGGACTAGCGGGGGGAGAGACCCAGTACTTC
>few|TRBD1|TRBJ2-3|TRBV7-9
CASRTEGAGDTQYF
TGTGCCAGCAGGACCGAGGGGGCTGGAGATACGCAGTATTTT
>.|TRBD2|TRBJ2-5|TRBV7-3
CASSPLAVGTQYF
TGTGCCAGCAGCCCACTAGCGGTAGGGACCCAGTACTTC
>.|.|TRBJ1-6|TRBV15
CATSSYQLGRYNSPLHF
TGTGCCACCAGCAGTTACCAACTCGGGAGATATAATTCACCCCTCCACTTT
>few|.|TRBJ1-5|TRBV6-2/TRBV6-3
CASRNRKNGNQPQHF
TGTGCCAGCAGAAACCGGAAGAATGGTAATCAGCCCCAGCATTTT
>.|TRBD2|TRBJ2-1|TRBV11-2
CASSLRLAEPYNEQFF
TGTGCCAGCAGCTTAAGACTAGCAGAACCCTACAATGAGCAGTTCTTC
>.|.|TRBJ2-3|TRBV12-3/TRBV12-4
CAIGEANDGGYAQYF
TGTGCCATCGGGGAGGCCAACGATGGCGGATACGCGCAGTATTTT
>.|TRBD1|TRBJ1-5|TRBV7-2
CASSLGQGAITNQPQHF
TGTGCCAGCAGCCTGGGACAGGGGGCTATAACCAATCAGCCCCAGCATTTT
>few|TRBD1|TRBJ1-1|TRBV20-1
CSASQTGTGEAFF
TGCAGTGCTAGTCAGACAGGGACTGGCGAAGCTTTCTTT
>many|TRBD2|TRBJ2-1|TRBV7-9
CASSLVTSGASSYNEQFF
TGTGCCAGCAGCTTAGTTACTAGCGGGGCCAGCTCCTACAATGAGCAGTTCTTC
>few|TRBD2|TRBJ2-1|TRBV7-8
CASSSYGGGSSYNEQFF
TGTGCCAGCAGCTCCTACGGGGGGGGAAGCTCCTACAATGAGCAGTTCTTC
>.|.|TRBJ2-1|TRBV4-1
CASSQERIGTNYNEQFF
TGCGCCAGCAGCCAAGAGAGAATAGGGACAAACTACAATGAGCAGTTCTTC
>.|.|TRBJ1-2|TRBV4-1
CASSQGRALTDGHTF
TGCGCCAGCAGCCAAGGGAGGGCCCTCACGGACGGCCACACCTTC
>many|.|TRBJ2-3|TRBV7-2
CASSSRGPTYTDTQYF
TGTGCCAGCAGCTCTAGGGGACCAACCTACACAGATACGCAGTATTTT
>.|.|TRBJ2-3|TRBV7-9
CASSQFGGSTDTQYF
TGTGCCAGCAGCCAATTTGGGGGGAGCACAGATACGCAGTATTTT
>.|.|TRBJ2-7|TRBV28
CASSGVRGTSYEQYF
TGTGCCAGCAGCGGAGTCAGGGGTACTTCCTACGAGCAGTACTTC
>.|.|TRBJ2-1|TRBV20-1
CSANWGGLYNEQFF
TGCAGTGCTAACTGGGGGGGCCTCTACAATGAGCAGTTCTTC
>many|.|TRBJ2-1|TRBV9
CASSVLAGAYNEQFF
TGTGCCAGCAGCGTCCTGGCGGGTGCCTACAATGAGCAGTTCTTC
>.|.|TRBJ1-1|TRBV9
CASSEGVVNTEAFF
TGTGCCAGCAGCGAGGGGGTAGTGAACACTGAAGCTTTCTTT
>few|.|TRBJ2-1|TRBV27
CASSLSSGFTTYNEQFF
TGTGCCAGCAGTTTATCTTCCGGGTTTACGACCTACAATGAGCAGTTCTTC
>.|TRBD1|TRBJ2-1|TRBV5-1
CASSKDRASHYTYNEQFF
TGCGCCAGCAGTAAGGACAGGGCTTCTCATTATACCTACAATGAGCAGTTCTTC
>.|.|TRBJ1-1|TRBV20-1
CSARERSGTEAFF
TGCAGTGCTAGAGAAAGATCGGGTACTGAAGCTTTCTTT
>.|.|TRBJ2-1|TRBV5-1
CASSVRGGSDEQFF
TGCGCCAGCAGCGTCAGGGGTGGGAGCGATGAGCAGTTCTTC
>.|.|TRBJ2-1|TRBV5-1
CACSLPGLRTHNEQFF
TGCGCCTGCAGCTTGCCGGGGCTCAGGACCCACAATGAGCAGTTCTTC
>.|TRBD1|TRBJ2-7|TRBV5-1
CASSLEGTGVFEQYF
TGCGCCAGCAGCTTGGAGGGGACAGGGGTCTTCGAGCAGTACTTC
>.|.|TRBJ2-7|TRBV5-1
CASSLAENSLAYEQYF
TGCGCCAGCAGCTTGGCAGAGAACTCACTAGCCTACGAGCAGTACTTC
>.|.|TRBJ2-3|TRBV9
CASSARRGSFTDTQYF
TGTGCCAGCAGCGCACGCCGCGGGTCCTTCACAGATACGCAGTATTTT
>few|TRBD1|TRBJ2-5|TRBV28
CAGSGTGTETQYF
TGTGCCGGGTCCGGGACAGGCACAGAGACCCAGTACTTC
>few|TRBD2|TRBJ2-3|TRBV7-3
CASSSPAGGGPSTDTQYF
TGTGCCAGCAGCTCCCCCGCGGGAGGCGGGCCTAGCACAGATACGCAGTATTTT
>.|.|TRBJ2-7|TRBV28
CVSRSREQYF
TGTGTCAGCAGAAGTCGCGAGCAGTACTTC
>few|TRBD1|TRBJ1-2|TRBV20-1
CSPDRGNGYTF
TGCAGTCCGGACAGGGGGAATGGCTACACCTTC
>.|.|TRBJ2-7|TRBV9
CASSPKGSPYEQYF
TGTGCCAGCAGCCCCAAGGGGAGCCCCTACGAGCAGTACTTC